This T cell receptor beta chain was sequenced in a study of CD8+ T cells in alopecia areata (dated by TCRdb to the late 2010s). Background on the whole study: The treated patients, all with moderate-to-severe alopecia areata, were enrolled in an open-label pilot trial of oral tofacitinib given at 5 to 10 mg twice daily. Tofacitinib was given for 6 to 18 months, followed by 6 months of follow-up off drug to assess delayed response and recurrence. Disease severity in treated patients was measured with the SALT score, which quantifies the percentage of affected scalp surface area. To study T cell clonal expansion in alopecia areata, the researchers applied high-throughput TCRbeta sequencing to both the C3H/HeJ mouse model and human patients. In humans, TCRbeta sequencing was performed on scalp tissue and on sorted CD4+ and CD8+ peripheral blood T cells from healthy controls and from patients with patchy or totalis/universalis alopecia areata. Tofacitinib-treated patients had biopsies at baseline and at 4 and 24 weeks of treatment, with a later scalp biopsy in several patients. Scalp clonality was compared among normal scalp (n=4), patchy alopecia areata scalp (n=8), and alopecia totalis/universalis scalp (n=8). RNA was extracted with the PAXgene miRNA kit for fixed scalp, the miRNeasy kit for PBMCs, and the RNeasy kit for mouse skin. Amplification of TCRbeta CDR3 regions was done by immunoSEQ multiplex PCR using 35 Vbeta forward primers and 13 Jbeta reverse primers.

The time point label, read with the paper, signifies: 24 weeks on oral tofacitinib. Reading the label with the study, this specimen's treatment or condition is: oral pan-JAK inhibitor, 5-10 mg twice daily. Lesional scalp punch biopsies and peripheral blood were obtained from alopecia areata patients. PBMCs were isolated by density centrifugation and stained for CD3, CD4 and CD8, after which CD4+ and CD8+ T cells were sorted on a FACSAria. Points the paper makes about the study in general: During tofacitinib treatment, many expanded lesional clones remained in scalp and blood, and this persistence may partly explain relapse after treatment is stopped. Tofacitinib significantly decreased scalp clonality and the number of expanded CD8+ clones among the top 100 scalp clones. Unlike mouse skin, which is dominated by gammadelta T cells, normal human skin has resident alphabeta T cells that are also sequenced, and this complicates analysis of the scalp TCR repertoire. Compared with normal scalp, lesional scalp, particularly in alopecia totalis/universalis, had higher clonality and more expanded CD8+ clones, which suggests antigenic drive. Because the treated cohort was small and included a single nonresponder, larger studies are needed to assess links between baseline CD8+ expansion and response. TCR sequences shared between patients were less clear than in mice, possibly partly because of HLA diversity in the patient population.

This clone was seen a single time. Its antigen remains undetermined. No base quality information exists; no much larger clone differs at one position. From the cysteine through the phenylalanine, the CDR3 covers 13 amino acids. Of the read, only the CDR3 DNA is kept; its 39 bases are in frame from base 1. Trimming at the junction amounts to 2 bases on V and 4 bases on J, and the germline ends lie 9 bases apart. CDR1 and CDR2 are drawn from the germline V gene: SQVTM, ANQGSEA. The library was prepared using the immunoSEQ multiplex PCR assay. For TCR sequencing, RNA was extracted from every sample and reverse transcribed into cDNA to serve as template. SuperScript III was used to make first-strand cDNA, primed with a 2:1 mix of oligo-dT and random hexamers. A synthetic immune receptor repertoire was used to gauge amplification bias, and whatever bias remained was removed computationally. Processing in the source paper ran as follows. Raw reads were preprocessed to remove errors, and CDR3 was defined according to IMGT conventions as the region from the conserved cysteine to phenylalanine. Clonality was computed as 1 minus the Shannon entropy, with the entropy normalized by log2 of the number of productive unique TCRs. Whether each scalp clone was CD4 or CD8 was inferred by checking scalp TCRbeta sequences against the CD4 and CD8 repertoires from sorted blood. The table was pulled from immuneACCESS by TCRdb, which kept in-frame rearrangements only. Such tables lose some clones; where checked, under half of the loss comes from unresolved V genes, and the rest has no known cause. D and trimming come from the DNA, and the V and J calls and clone size come from that table. The sample table shows about 42,000 clones, and roughly 92% are seen once. The ten largest make up over 15% of the sample.

The TCR originated in a human donor with alopecia areata. Material: CD8+ T cells sorted from blood, obtained at week 24, from a patient treated with tofacitinib. The V and J genes are TRBV29-1 and TRBJ2-1, with the D gene not confidently named. CDR3 sequence: CSVEFSGYNEQFF. The sequenced DNA is TGCAGCGTTGAATTTTCCGGGTACAATGAGCAGTTCTTC.